The T cell receptor (beta chain) described here comes from a study of CD8 T cells in Susac syndrome. About the study: Blood was drawn from patients with Susac syndrome. At that point, they were therapy-naive, on corticosteroids, or on intravenous immunoglobulin alone.

After extraction with the RNeasy kit, roughly 0.5 to 1 ug of the RNA was reverse transcribed using random hexamers. The authors amplified TCR beta CDR3 across 54 Vbeta and 13 Jbeta using immunoSEQ multiplex PCR. TCRdb independently ran MiXCR on the immunoSEQ multiplex PCR reads; one entry per CDR3 protein. The table records around 200,000 distinct CDR3 sequences, over 90% of them present only once. Patients with Susac syndrome fulfilled recently defined diagnostic criteria for definite or probable disease. Purification of the CD8+ and CD4+ T cells relied on negative isolation, and TEMRA cells underwent FACS enrichment. The CDR3 is made up of 15 amino acids. From germline, CDR1 is ENHRY and CDR2 SYGVKD. The V segment lost 7 bases and the J segment 2 bases; nucleotides outside the gene matches: 11.

Sequenced: CD8+ T cells from PBMCs. The TCR comes from a human donor with Susac syndrome. This chain joins TRBV10-3 and TRBJ2-7; 7 bases are shared with TRBD1. The CDR3 reads CAITPGPGQTYEQYF. The CDR3 region has the DNA TGTGCCATCACCCCCGGCCCGGGACAGACCTACGAGCAGTACTTC.